This T cell receptor (beta chain) was captured in a study of identical twins. Findings and limits, study-wide: Cross-sectional statistical analysis was relied on for the conclusions, without the same donors being followed. Twin pairs' shared out-of-frame alpha sequences were enriched in low generation probability.

Note on this clonotype: No antigen is known for it.

TCRdb re-analysed the 5' RACE reads in MiXCR, keeping a single row per CDR3 protein. The sample carries about 1.7 million distinct CDR3 sequences, around 33% recorded once. With no exceptions, donors were healthy Caucasians. V lost 4 bases and J 8 bases, leaving 14 bases between the germline ends. The CDR3 totals 14 residues. From germline, CDR1 is LGHDT and CDR2 YNNKEL (reference sequence). The sample consisted of cord blood. The sequence was collected from a newborn girl in good health. The gene calls are TRBV3-1 and TRBJ2-2; TRBD1 or TRBD2 may be the D gene (5 bases each). Written as DNA, the CDR3 is TGTGCCAGCAGCCCCCAAGTGGGGGTGGGGGAGCTGTTTTTT. The encoded protein is CASSPQVGVGELFF. Together with reference TRBV3-1 and TRBJ2-2, the CDR3 gives the full variable domain: DTAVSQTPKYLVTQMGNDKSIKCEQNLGHDTMYWYKQDSKKFLKIMFSYNNKELIINETVPNRFSPKSPDKAHLNLHINSLELGDSAVYFCASSPQVGVGELFFGEGSRLTVL.